Listed below are T cell receptor beta chains from one sample, sequenced in a study of OX40 agonist ivuxolimab in advanced cancers. The data were produced by immunoSEQ multiplex PCR, yet TCRdb's version contains in-frame clones alone and is incomplete. The profile covers tens of thousands of clones, with about 87% appearing a single time and under 3.5% taken by the ten largest. The source was CD4+ or CD8+ T cells sorted from blood, collected in a trial of the OX40 agonist ivuxolimab. The source is an adult with an advanced solid tumor such as melanoma, head and neck, liver or kidney cancer. Each CDR3 is given with its conserved first and last residue. D genes are given only for firm matches. Size tells how often a clone was seen (once, few, many) or the class of an expanded clone, and some rows leave it out.

TRBJ2-7	-	TRBV28	-	CASGYSSYEQYF	TGTGCCAGCGGCTATAGCTCCTACGAGCAGTACTTC
TRBJ2-1	-	TRBV12-5	once	CASGLEHPGDEQFF	TGTGCTAGTGGTTTGGAACATCCCGGGGATGAGCAGTTCTTC
TRBJ2-1	-	TRBV30	-	CAWTPPGVYNEQFF	TGTGCCTGGACCCCCCCGGGAGTCTACAATGAGCAGTTCTTC
TRBJ1-3	TRBD1	TRBV7-9	-	CASSFFQGALGNTIYF	TGTGCCAGCAGCTTCTTCCAGGGGGCGCTTGGAAACACCATATATTTT
TRBJ2-4	-	TRBV18	once	CASSPGALGQNIQYF	TGTGCCAGCTCACCGGGGGCGCTTGGTCAAAACATTCAGTACTTC
TRBJ1-2	-	TRBV7-9	-	CASSSNYGYTF	TGTGCCAGCAGCTCTAACTATGGCTACACCTTC
TRBJ2-1	TRBD2	TRBV7-9	-	CASSPGLAGEHEQFF	TGTGCCAGCAGCCCAGGACTAGCGGGAGAGCATGAGCAGTTCTTC
TRBJ1-2	-	TRBV27	-	CASSLGRYTF	TGTGCCAGCAGTTTAGGCCGCTACACCTTC
TRBJ2-7	TRBD1	TRBV6-5	-	CASSEQGAPYEQYF	TGTGCCAGCAGTGAGCAGGGGGCCCCCTACGAGCAGTACTTC
TRBJ1-2	TRBD1	TRBV5-6	-	CASRLRQGAGGYTF	TGTGCCAGCAGGCTCAGACAGGGGGCGGGCGGCTACACCTTC
TRBJ2-1	-	TRBV18	-	CASSPQQISYNEQFF	TGTGCCAGCTCACCACAACAAATCTCCTACAATGAGCAGTTCTTC
TRBJ2-2	TRBD2	TRBV4-1	-	CASSKRLAGDKRGGELFF	TGCGCCAGCAGCAAGAGACTAGCGGGAGATAAGAGGGGCGGGGAGCTGTTTTTT
TRBJ2-5	-	TRBV6-6	-	CASSYLRIAEQETQYF	TGTGCCAGCAGTTACCTGAGGATAGCGGAGCAAGAGACCCAGTACTTC
TRBJ2-3	TRBD2	TRBV19	-	CASSTLAGEIDTQYF	TGTGCCAGTAGTACACTAGCGGGAGAAATAGATACGCAGTATTTT
TRBJ2-2	-	TRBV9	-	CASTRSYSTGELFF	TGTGCCAGCACCCGATCATATTCCACCGGGGAGCTGTTTTTT
TRBJ2-5	-	TRBV6-5	-	CASSRGVWETQYF	TGTGCCAGCAGTAGGGGGGTCTGGGAGACCCAGTACTTC
TRBJ1-1	-	TRBV14	-	CASSQAAGPNTEAFF	TGTGCCAGCAGCCAAGCGGCAGGGCCTAACACTGAAGCTTTCTTT
TRBJ2-3	-	TRBV10-3	-	CAITPGASTDTQYF	TGTGCCATCACCCCCGGTGCTAGCACAGATACGCAGTATTTT
TRBJ2-7	-	TRBV30	-	CASHRGAGTYEQYF	TGTGCCAGCCATAGGGGGGCTGGAACCTACGAGCAGTACTTC
TRBJ1-4	TRBD1	TRBV18	few	CASSRGQNEKLFF	TGTGCCAGCTCACGGGGACAGAATGAAAAACTGTTTTTT
TRBJ2-6	-	TRBV5-4	-	CASSLSGGSGANVLTF	TGTGCCAGCAGCTTGTCCGGGGGCTCTGGGGCCAACGTCCTGACTTTC
TRBJ1-2	-	TRBV28	once	CASIAGDGVGYTF	TGTGCCAGCATTGCGGGGGATGGGGTTGGCTACACCTTC
TRBJ2-1	-	TRBV5-1	-	CASSLEPLNNEQFF	TGCGCCAGCAGCTTGGAACCCCTTAACAATGAGCAGTTCTTC
TRBJ1-6	-	TRBV28	-	CASSLGAYYNSPLHF	TGTGCCAGCAGTTTAGGGGCCTACTATAATTCACCCCTCCACTTT
TRBJ2-7	-	TRBV4-1	-	CASSPRALSSYEQYF	TGCGCCAGCAGCCCCCGGGCCTTAAGTTCCTACGAGCAGTACTTC
TRBJ1-5	-	TRBV18	-	CASSPGRSNQPQHF	TGTGCCAGCTCACCCGGACGGAGCAATCAGCCCCAGCATTTT
TRBJ2-5	-	TRBV6-5	-	CASSPLARETQYF	TGTGCCAGCAGTCCCCTAGCGCGGGAGACCCAGTACTTC
TRBJ2-7	TRBD2	TRBV18	-	CASSRTSDSYEQYF	TGTGCCAGCTCACGGACTAGCGACTCATACGAGCAGTACTTC
TRBJ2-1	TRBD2	TRBV7-2	few	CASSLVFAGGHNEQFF	TGTGCCAGCAGCTTAGTGTTCGCGGGGGGACACAATGAGCAGTTCTTC
TRBJ2-7	TRBD1	TRBV9	-	CASSVDSRGTGGIYEQYF	TGTGCCAGCAGCGTAGATAGCCGAGGGACAGGGGGCATCTACGAGCAGTACTTC
TRBJ2-4	-	TRBV19	-	CASSIGSGSAKNIQYF	TGTGCCAGTAGTATTGGAAGCGGGTCAGCCAAAAACATTCAGTACTTC
TRBJ2-7	TRBD2	TRBV6-6	few	CASSLTGTSDFYEQYF	TGTGCCAGCAGTTTAACCGGGACTAGCGACTTCTACGAGCAGTACTTC
TRBJ1-1	-	TRBV1	-	CTSNRRMRMNTEAFF	TGCACCAGCAACCGACGCATGAGAATGAACACTGAAGCTTTCTTT
TRBJ2-7	-	TRBV4-3	-	CASSPTYEQYF	TGCGCCAGCAGCCCTACCTACGAGCAGTACTTC
TRBJ1-2	-	TRBV18	-	CASSPRQEVNYGYTF	TGTGCCAGCTCACCAAGGCAGGAGGTGAACTATGGCTACACCTTC
TRBJ2-2	-	TRBV7-2	-	CASNLYGAGELFF	TGTGCCAGCAACTTATACGGGGCGGGGGAGCTGTTTTTT